A single sample gave rise to the 20 T cell receptor beta chains below, sequenced in a study of blood T cell repertoires in COVID-19. Assay used: immunoSEQ multiplex PCR; TCRdb lists only in-frame clones, some missing. Among about 250,000 clones listed, around 88% were seen once. Sequencing used peripheral blood. The origin of the receptors is a man of 80 years or more with acute or convalescent COVID-19.

This clone has only one observation. The chain couples TRBV18 to TRBJ2-3, with 9 bases matching TRBD1. Germline lookup yields CDR1 KGHSH and CDR2 LQKENI. The CDR3 extends over 15 amino acids. Trimming at V came to 0 bases and at J to 6 bases, leaving 4 bases not matched to a gene. CDR3 sequence (DNA): TGTGCCAGCTCACCACCACTACAGGGGGCGGATACGCAGTATTTT. This translates into CASSPPLQGADTQYF.

The V and J genes are TRBV19 and TRBJ2-3; D ambiguous. Germline V CDR1 and CDR2: LNHDA, SQIVND (reference sequence). Trimming took off 5 bases at V and 0 bases at J, with 6 bases between the two ends. The CDR3 is 13 amino acids. The CDR3 sequence: CASSPTSTDTQYF. The DNA for the CDR3 is TGTGCCAGTAGTCCGACTAGCACAGATACGCAGTATTTT.

As to this clone: The sample carries other DNA sequences with the same CDR3. This sequence joins TRBV18 and TRBJ2-7, with D perhaps TRBD1 (6 bases). V lost 3 bases to trimming and J lost 3 bases, with 12 bases between them. CDR3 length: 14 residues. Per the germline V gene, CDR1 is KGHSH and CDR2 is LQKENI. CDR3 coding DNA: TGTGCCAGCTCACCCCCGGGACAATACTACGAGCAGTACTTC. Amino acids: CASSPPGQYYEQYF. The full variable domain, its missing parts supplied by reference TRBV18 and TRBJ2-7, is NAGVMQNPRHLVRRRGQEARLRCSPMKGHSHVYWYRQLPEEGLKFMVYLQKENIIDESGMPKERFSAEFPKEGPSILRIQQVVRGDSAAYFCASSPPGQYYEQYFGPGTRLTVT.

This clone is a singleton in its sample. The V call is TRBV5-8, the J call TRBJ2-2; no clear D gene. V was pared by 3 bases and J by 0 bases, with 9 bases between. The CDR3 is made up of 15 amino acids. Per germline, CDR1 SGHTS and CDR2 YDEGEE. The CDR3 nucleotides read TGTGCCAGCAGCTCGGCGACTCCGAACACCGGGGAGCTGTTTTTT. Protein sequence: CASSSATPNTGELFF.

The chain couples TRBV25-1 to TRBJ1-4; 7 bases fit TRBD1. Germline V gene data show CDR1 as MGHDK and CDR2 as SYGVNS. Trimming at V came to 4 bases and at J to 8 bases, leaving 4 bases not matched to a gene. This CDR3 has 13 amino acids. The CDR3 here is CASSVRTGEKLFF. The DNA of the CDR3 is TGTGCCAGCAGTGTTCGGACAGGAGAAAAACTGTTTTTT.

The chain employs TRBV4-1 and TRBJ1-5; TRBD1 matches 11 bases. V lost 2 bases to trimming and J lost 6 bases; unmatched junction nucleotides: 15. Germline CDR1 and CDR2: MGHRA and YSYEKL. This CDR3 is 19 amino acids long. The CDR3 is CASSQSRDRGFERSQPQHF. The DNA for the CDR3 is TGCGCCAGCAGCCAATCCCGGGACAGGGGGTTTGAGAGGAGTCAGCCCCAGCATTTT.

This clone turned up a few times. The genes are TRBV3-1 (or the pseudogene TRBV3-2) and TRBJ2-7, with 12 nucleotides matching TRBD2. J was trimmed by 7 bases and V by 3 bases; bases with no gene match: 4. The CDR3 spans 14 residues. The germline gives CDR1 LGHDT, CDR2 YNNKEL (reference sequence). The DNA for the CDR3 is TGTGCCAGCAGCCATGCTAGCGGGAGGGGTGAGCAGTACTTC. This translates into CASSHASGRGEQYF.

This clone has only one observation. The V call is TRBV3-1 (or the pseudogene TRBV3-2), the J call TRBJ1-6; the D is unclear. V was pared by 4 bases and J by 0 bases, with 7 bases between. The CDR3 runs to 15 residues. Germline V lookup: CDR1 LGHDT, CDR2 YNNKEL (reference sequence). The CDR3: CASSPGFSYNSPLHF. The DNA for the CDR3 is TGTGCCAGCAGCCCAGGCTTCTCCTATAATTCACCCCTCCACTTT.

V and J are TRBV7-2 and TRBJ2-2; a weak D match, TRBD2 (6 bases). From germline, CDR1 is SGHTA and CDR2 FQGNSA. V lost 7 bases to trimming and J lost 2 bases, with 14 bases between them. The CDR3 length is 15 residues. The CDR3 sequence: CASTPRGGNTGELFF. CDR3 sequence (DNA): TGTGCCAGCACCCCAAGGGGAGGAAACACCGGGGAGCTGTTTTTT.

The chain uses TRBV7-6 and TRBJ2-7; 10 nucleotides align to TRBD2. Per the germline V gene, CDR1 is SGHVS and CDR2 is FNYEAQ. This CDR3 has 15 amino acids. V dropped 5 bases and J dropped 3; count of bases not matched to a gene: 7. The CDR3 region has the DNA TGTGCCAGCAGCCCCGGGACTAGCGTATACTACGAGCAGTACTTC. Translated: CASSPGTSVYYEQYF.

This chain links TRBV3-1 (or the pseudogene TRBV3-2) with TRBJ2-1; D gene unclear. V dropped 1 base and J dropped 6 bases, with 10 bases sitting between them. CDR1 and CDR2 from the germline V gene are LGHDT and YNNKEL (reference sequence). The CDR3 has 14 residues. The CDR3 loop is CASSQVPGANEQFF. DNA of the CDR3: TGTGCCAGCAGCCAAGTCCCAGGCGCCAATGAGCAGTTCTTC.

The gene calls are TRBV5-6 and TRBJ1-2; TRBD1 aligns across 8 bases. V was pared by 5 bases and J by 4 bases, with 13 bases of the junction left unmatched. Germline V lookup: CDR1 SGHDT, CDR2 YYEEEE. This CDR3 is 16 amino acids long. CDR3 sequence reads: CASSYFGQGPTYGYTF. In DNA, the CDR3 is TGTGCCAGCAGTTATTTCGGACAGGGTCCAACCTATGGCTACACCTTC.

The rearrangement joins TRBV13 to TRBJ2-2; 9 nucleotides agree with TRBD1. CDR1 and CDR2 (germline): PRHDT, FYEKMQ (reference sequence). Unmatched junction bases numbered 8, after V lost 1 base and J lost 5 bases. This CDR3 comprises 17 residues. CDR3 sequence: CASSLAGQGGRTGELFF. CDR3 nucleotides: TGTGCCAGCAGCTTAGCGGGACAGGGAGGAAGGACCGGGGAGCTGTTTTTT.

The chain uses TRBV10-3 and TRBJ1-1, with unresolved D. V lost 0 bases, J lost 5 bases, and 7 bases lay in between. The CDR3 consists of 13 residues. Per the germline V gene, CDR1 is ENHRY and CDR2 is SYGVKD. The CDR3 protein is CAISESTGTEAFF. The CDR3 DNA is TGTGCCATCAGTGAGTCTACGGGTACTGAAGCTTTCTTT.

The rearrangement joins TRBV10-3 to TRBJ2-1, with TRBD2 identical over 10 bases. The CDR3 runs 14 residues. After removal of 4 bases from V and 9 bases from J, the junction contained 6 bases not matched to a gene. CDR1 ENHRY and CDR2 SYGVKD come from the germline V gene. The CDR3 loop reads CAISGPAGGLEQFF. As DNA, the CDR3 is TGTGCCATCAGTGGGCCAGCGGGGGGGCTTGAGCAGTTCTTC.

The CDR3 nucleotides are TGTGCCAGCAAACAGACTAGCGGGGTGGAGACCCAGTACTTC. It yields the protein CASKQTSGVETQYF. The V and J genes are TRBV25-1 and TRBJ2-5, with TRBD2 identical over 11 bases. The CDR3 totals 14 residues. Unmatched junction bases numbered 6, after V lost 7 bases and J lost 5 bases. Germline V gene data show CDR1 as MGHDK and CDR2 as SYGVNS.

This chain connects TRBV7-9 to TRBJ2-2; 7 bases agree with TRBD2. J gave up 6 bases and V 11 bases, and 3 bases lay outside the gene matches. The CDR3 covers 11 residues. CDR1 SEHNR and CDR2 FQNEAQ come from the germline V gene (reference sequence). The CDR3 region has the DNA TGTGCCCCTGGGGGGGCCGGGGAGCTGTTTTTT. It is translated as CAPGGAGELFF.

The gene calls are TRBV25-1 and TRBJ2-1, with 7 nucleotides matching TRBD2. This CDR3 has 15 amino acids. The germline V gene has CDR1 MGHDK and CDR2 SYGVNS. The V gene end was trimmed by 5 bases and the J gene end by 0 bases; junction bases not matched to a gene: 4. The CDR3 loop is CASSRREDSYNEQFF. CDR3 sequence (DNA): TGTGCCAGCAGTCGTCGGGAGGACTCCTACAATGAGCAGTTCTTC.

V gene TRBV5-1 combines with J gene TRBJ1-4; 9 nucleotides align to TRBD1. The junction had 8 bases not matched to a gene; V was cut back by 4 bases and J by 7 bases. CDR1 is SGHRS, CDR2 YFSETQ, per germline. The CDR3 has 15 amino acids. CDR3 protein: CASSTSGTGREKLFF. The DNA for the CDR3 is TGCGCCAGCAGCACGTCCGGGACAGGGCGTGAAAAACTGTTTTTT.

This chain links TRBV5-1 with TRBJ2-3; D is perhaps TRBD2 (6 bases). In germline, CDR1 is SGHRS, CDR2 YFSETQ. V dropped 0 bases and J dropped 7 bases, with 18 bases sitting between them. This CDR3 comprises 16 residues. The CDR3 DNA sequence: TGCGCCAGCAGCTTGGGTGCGCGGGGACCCTCCAATACGCAGTATTTT. Translating gives CASSLGARGPSNTQYF.